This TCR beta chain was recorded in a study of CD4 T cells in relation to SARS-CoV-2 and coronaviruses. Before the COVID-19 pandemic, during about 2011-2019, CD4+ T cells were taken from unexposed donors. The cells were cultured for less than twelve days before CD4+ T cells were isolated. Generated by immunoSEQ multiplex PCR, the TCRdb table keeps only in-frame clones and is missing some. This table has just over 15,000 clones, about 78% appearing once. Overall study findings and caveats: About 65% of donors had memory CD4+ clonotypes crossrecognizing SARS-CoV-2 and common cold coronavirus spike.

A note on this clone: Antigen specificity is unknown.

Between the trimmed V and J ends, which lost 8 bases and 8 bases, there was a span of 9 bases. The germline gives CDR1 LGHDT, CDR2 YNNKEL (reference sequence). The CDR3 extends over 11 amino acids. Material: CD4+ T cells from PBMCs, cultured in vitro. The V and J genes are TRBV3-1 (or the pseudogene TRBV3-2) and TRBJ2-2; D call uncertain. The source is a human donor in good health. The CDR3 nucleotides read TGTGCCAGCGCGACCCCAGGGGAGCTGTTTTTT. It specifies CASATPGELFF.